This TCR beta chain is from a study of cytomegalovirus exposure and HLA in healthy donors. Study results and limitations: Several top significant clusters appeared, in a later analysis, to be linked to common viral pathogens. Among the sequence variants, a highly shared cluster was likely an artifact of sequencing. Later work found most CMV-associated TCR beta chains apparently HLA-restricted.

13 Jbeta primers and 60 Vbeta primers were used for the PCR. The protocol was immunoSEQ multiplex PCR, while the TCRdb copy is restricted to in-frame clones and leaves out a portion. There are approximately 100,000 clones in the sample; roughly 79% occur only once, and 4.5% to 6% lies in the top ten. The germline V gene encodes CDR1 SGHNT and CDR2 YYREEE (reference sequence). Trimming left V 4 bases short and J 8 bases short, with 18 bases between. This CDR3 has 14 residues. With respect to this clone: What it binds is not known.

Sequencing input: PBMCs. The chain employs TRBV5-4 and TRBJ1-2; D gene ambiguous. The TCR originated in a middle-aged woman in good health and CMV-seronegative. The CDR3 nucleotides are TGTGCCAGCAGCGTGCAGGTCCAAACGGGGGGCTACACCTTC. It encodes CASSVQVQTGGYTF. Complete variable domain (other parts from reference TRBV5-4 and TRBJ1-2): ETGVTQSPTHLIKTRGQQVTLRCSSQSGHNTVSWYQQALGQGPQFIFQYYREEENGRGNFPPRFSGLQFPNYSSELNVNALELDDSALYLCASSVQVQTGGYTFGSGTRLTVV.